This T cell receptor (beta chain) was captured in a study of OX40 agonist ivuxolimab in advanced cancers. Across the whole study: Earlier anti-PD-1, anti-PD-L1 or anti-CTLA-4 therapy was permitted; roughly 42% had received some. Study conclusions and caveats: Both blood CD4+ and CD8+ T cells showed clonal growth by week 6 at 0.1 to 3.0 mg/kg. CD8+ T cells showed, on average, more clonal expansion than CD4+ cells.

Clones were sequenced by immunoSEQ multiplex PCR, and TCRdb holds only the in-frame ones, with some missing. The sample consists of 26,000 or so clones, 86% of them appearing once. Of note for this clone: The antigen is unknown.

Per germline, CDR1 SEHNR and CDR2 FQNEAQ (reference sequence). V was shortened by 1 base and J by 4 bases, with 17 bases between the two germline ends. The CDR3 sequence is 17 residues long. The V and J genes are TRBV7-9 and TRBJ2-1, with D uncertain. The source is an adult with an advanced solid tumor such as melanoma, head and neck, liver or kidney cancer. Sequenced here: CD4+ or CD8+ T cells sorted from blood, sampled in a trial of the OX40 agonist ivuxolimab. CDR3 sequence: CASSLEFGGDRYNEQFF. CDR3 bases: TGTGCCAGCAGCTTAGAGTTTGGTGGAGATCGGTACAATGAGCAGTTCTTC.